This T cell receptor beta chain was identified during a study of blood T cell repertoires in COVID-19. On the study more broadly: Some COVID-19 samples were acute and others convalescent; all came from the United States, Italy and Spain. The analysed material was cDNA or gDNA that came from T cells, B-cell-depleted T cells, or PBMCs.

Germline assignment: CDR1 LNHNV and CDR2 YYDKDF (reference sequence). The CDR3 runs 16 residues. V was cut by 0 bases and J by 5 bases, with 14 bases left in between. Original processing methods: Reference gene primer amplification gave estimated nucleated cell counts. Sequencing was performed with immunoSEQ multiplex PCR; in TCRdb, only in-frame clones are kept and a portion is missing. The DNA gave D and trimming, while V, J and clone size come from that table. The profile shows about 90,000 clones, around 81% of them singletons. The sequenced sample consisted of peripheral blood. The clonotype comes from a man aged 55 to 69 with acute or convalescent COVID-19. J is TRBJ2-1 and V is TRBV15; TRBD2 might be the D (6 bases). The CDR3 coding sequence is TGTGCCACCAGCAGAGATCCCCGGACTACGCACAATGAGCAGTTCTTC. Translation gives CATSRDPRTTHNEQFF.